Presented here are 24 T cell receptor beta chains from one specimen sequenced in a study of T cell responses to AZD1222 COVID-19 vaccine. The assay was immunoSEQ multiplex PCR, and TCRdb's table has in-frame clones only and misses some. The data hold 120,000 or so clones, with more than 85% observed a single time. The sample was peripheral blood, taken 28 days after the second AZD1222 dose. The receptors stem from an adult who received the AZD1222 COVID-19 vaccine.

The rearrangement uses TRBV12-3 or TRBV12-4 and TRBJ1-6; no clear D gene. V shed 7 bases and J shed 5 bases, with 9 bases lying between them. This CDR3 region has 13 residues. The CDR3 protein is CASKNSNNSPLHF. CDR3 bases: TGTGCCAGCAAGAACAGCAATAATTCACCCCTCCACTTT.

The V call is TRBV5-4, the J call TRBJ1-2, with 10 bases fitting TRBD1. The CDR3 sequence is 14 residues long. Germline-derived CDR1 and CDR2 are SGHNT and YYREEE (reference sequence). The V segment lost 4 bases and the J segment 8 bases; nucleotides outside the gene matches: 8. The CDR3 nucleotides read TGTGCCAGCAGCCCTGACAGGGGGCGAGAGGGCTACACCTTC. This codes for CASSPDRGREGYTF. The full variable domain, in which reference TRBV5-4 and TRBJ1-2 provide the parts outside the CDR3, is ETGVTQSPTHLIKTRGQQVTLRCSSQSGHNTVSWYQQALGQGPQFIFQYYREEENGRGNFPPRFSGLQFPNYSSELNVNALELDDSALYLCASSPDRGREGYTFGSGTRLTVV.

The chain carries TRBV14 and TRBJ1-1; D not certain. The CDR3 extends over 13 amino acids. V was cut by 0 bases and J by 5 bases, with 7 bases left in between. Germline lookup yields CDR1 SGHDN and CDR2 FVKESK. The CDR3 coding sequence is TGTGCCAGCAGCCAAGATCGGCGTACTGAAGCTTTCTTT. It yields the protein CASSQDRRTEAFF.

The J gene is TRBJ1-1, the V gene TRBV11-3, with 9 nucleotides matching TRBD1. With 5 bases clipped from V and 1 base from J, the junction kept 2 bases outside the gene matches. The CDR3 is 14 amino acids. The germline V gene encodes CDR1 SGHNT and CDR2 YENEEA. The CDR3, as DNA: TGTGCCAGCAGCGTGGACAGGGGGAACACTGAAGCTTTCTTT. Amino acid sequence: CASSVDRGNTEAFF.

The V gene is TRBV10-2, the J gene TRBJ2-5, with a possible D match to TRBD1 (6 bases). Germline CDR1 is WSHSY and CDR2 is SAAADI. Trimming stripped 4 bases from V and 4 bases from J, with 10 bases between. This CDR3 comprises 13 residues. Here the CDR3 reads CASSVGAPETQYF. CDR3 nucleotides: TGCGCCAGCAGTGTGGGGGCACCAGAGACCCAGTACTTC.

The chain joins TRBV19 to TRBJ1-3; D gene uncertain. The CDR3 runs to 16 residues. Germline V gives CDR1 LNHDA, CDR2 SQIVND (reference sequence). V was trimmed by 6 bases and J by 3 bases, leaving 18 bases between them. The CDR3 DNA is TGTGCCAGTAGAGCCCGAAAAGAAGCCGTTGGAAACACCATATATTTT. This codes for CASRARKEAVGNTIYF.

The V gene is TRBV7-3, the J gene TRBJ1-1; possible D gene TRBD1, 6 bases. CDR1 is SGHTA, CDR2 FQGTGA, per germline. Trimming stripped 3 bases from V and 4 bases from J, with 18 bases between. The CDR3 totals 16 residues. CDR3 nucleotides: TGTGCCAGCAGCTTTTTAAGCGGGGGGCAGGGCACTGAAGCTTTCTTT. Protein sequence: CASSFLSGGQGTEAFF.

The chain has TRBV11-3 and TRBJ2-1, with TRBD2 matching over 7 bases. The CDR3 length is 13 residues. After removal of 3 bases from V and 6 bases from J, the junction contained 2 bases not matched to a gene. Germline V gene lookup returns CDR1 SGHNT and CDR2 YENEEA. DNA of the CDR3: TGTGCCAGCAGCTTTCGGGAGGTCAATGAGCAGTTCTTC. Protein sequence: CASSFREVNEQFF.

The CDR3 here is CASQGTPRNTDTQYF. As DNA, the CDR3 is TGTGCCAGTCAAGGGACCCCACGAAACACAGATACGCAGTATTTT. This chain connects TRBV19 to TRBJ2-3; TRBD1 or TRBD2 may be the D gene (5 bases each). CDR1 is LNHDA, CDR2 SQIVND, per germline (reference sequence). This CDR3 is 15 amino acids long. Trimming removed 8 bases from V and 2 bases from J, with 17 bases in between.

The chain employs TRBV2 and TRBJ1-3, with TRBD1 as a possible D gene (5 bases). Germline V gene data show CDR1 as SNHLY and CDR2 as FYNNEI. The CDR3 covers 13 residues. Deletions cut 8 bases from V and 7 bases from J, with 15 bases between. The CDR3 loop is CASGRQGGNTIYF. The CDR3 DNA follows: TGTGCCAGCGGTCGGCAGGGAGGGAACACCATATATTTT.

CDR3 residues: CASKQDRGDNEQFF. CDR3 DNA sequence: TGTGCCAGTAAGCAGGACAGGGGTGACAATGAGCAGTTCTTC. V is TRBV19 and J is TRBJ2-1; TRBD1 matches 9 bases. The CDR3 covers 14 residues. J gave up 5 bases and V 7 bases, and 6 bases lay outside the gene matches. Looked up from germline, CDR1 is LNHDA and CDR2 is SQIVND (reference sequence).

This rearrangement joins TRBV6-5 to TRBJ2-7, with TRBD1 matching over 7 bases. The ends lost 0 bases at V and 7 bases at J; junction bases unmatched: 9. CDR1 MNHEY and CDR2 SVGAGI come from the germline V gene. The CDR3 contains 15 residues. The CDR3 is CASSYSGTEASEQYF. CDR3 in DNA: TGTGCCAGCAGTTACTCCGGGACAGAGGCTAGTGAGCAGTACTTC.

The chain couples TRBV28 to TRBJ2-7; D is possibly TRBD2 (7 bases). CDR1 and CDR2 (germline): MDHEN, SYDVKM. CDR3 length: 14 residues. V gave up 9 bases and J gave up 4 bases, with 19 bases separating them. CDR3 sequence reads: CASNPGGGRYEQYF. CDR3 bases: TGTGCCAGTAATCCGGGCGGGGGCAGGTACGAGCAGTACTTC. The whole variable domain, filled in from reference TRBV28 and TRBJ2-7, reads DVKVTQSSRYLVKRTGEKVFLECVQDMDHENMFWYRQDPGLGLRLIYFSYDVKMKEKGDIPEGYSVSREKKERFSLILESASTNQTSMYLCASNPGGGRYEQYFGPGTRLTVT.

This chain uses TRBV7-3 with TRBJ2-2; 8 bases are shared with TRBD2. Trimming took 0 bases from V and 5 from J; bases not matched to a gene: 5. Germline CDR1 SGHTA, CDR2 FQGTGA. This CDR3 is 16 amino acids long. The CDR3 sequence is CASSLTVIAGTGELFF. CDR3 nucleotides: TGTGCCAGCAGCTTAACGGTGATAGCGGGGACCGGGGAGCTGTTTTTT.

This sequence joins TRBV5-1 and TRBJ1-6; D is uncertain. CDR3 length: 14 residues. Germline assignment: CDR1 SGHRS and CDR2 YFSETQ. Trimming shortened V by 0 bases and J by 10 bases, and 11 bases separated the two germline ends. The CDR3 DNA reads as TGCGCCAGCAGCTTGGCCAACAGAGACTCACCCCTCCACTTT. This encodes CASSLANRDSPLHF.

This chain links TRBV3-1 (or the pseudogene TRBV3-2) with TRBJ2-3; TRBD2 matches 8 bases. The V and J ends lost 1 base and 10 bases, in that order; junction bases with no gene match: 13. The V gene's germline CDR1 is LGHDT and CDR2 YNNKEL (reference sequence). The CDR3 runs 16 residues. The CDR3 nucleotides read TGTGCCAGCAGCCAAGGACGGGAGGGCCTGTTTCAGGCGCAGTATTTT. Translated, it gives CASSQGREGLFQAQYF.

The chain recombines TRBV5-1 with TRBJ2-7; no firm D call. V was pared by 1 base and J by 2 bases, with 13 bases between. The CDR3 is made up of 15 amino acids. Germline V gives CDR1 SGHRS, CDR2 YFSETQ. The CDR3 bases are TGCGCCAGCAGCTTGATGGGGATGAATACCTACGAGCAGTACTTC. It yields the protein CASSLMGMNTYEQYF.

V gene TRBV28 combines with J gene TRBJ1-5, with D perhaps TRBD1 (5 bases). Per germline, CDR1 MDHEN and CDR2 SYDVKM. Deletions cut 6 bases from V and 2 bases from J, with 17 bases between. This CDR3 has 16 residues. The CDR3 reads CASRLREGWGNQPQHF. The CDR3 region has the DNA TGTGCCAGCAGGCTACGGGAGGGGTGGGGCAATCAGCCCCAGCATTTT.

The CDR3 reads CASSLGWRGRLGETQYF. The CDR3 DNA reads as TGCGCCAGCAGCTTGGGCTGGCGGGGTCGTTTAGGAGAGACCCAGTACTTC. The chain couples TRBV5-1 to TRBJ2-5, with a weak D call TRBD2 (6 bases). Germline CDR1 SGHRS, CDR2 YFSETQ. The CDR3 totals 17 residues. Trimming took off 0 bases at V and 4 bases at J, with 19 bases between the two ends.

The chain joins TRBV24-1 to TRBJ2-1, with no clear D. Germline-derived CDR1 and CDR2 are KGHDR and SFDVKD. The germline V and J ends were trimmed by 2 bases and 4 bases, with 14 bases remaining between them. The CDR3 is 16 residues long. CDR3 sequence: CATSDSAPTRYNEQFF. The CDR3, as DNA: TGTGCCACCAGTGATTCTGCACCTACTCGTTACAATGAGCAGTTCTTC.

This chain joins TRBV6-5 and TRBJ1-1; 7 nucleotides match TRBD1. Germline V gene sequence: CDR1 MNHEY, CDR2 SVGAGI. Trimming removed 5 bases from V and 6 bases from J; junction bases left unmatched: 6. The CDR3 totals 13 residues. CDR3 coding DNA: TGTGCCAGCAGTCCAAGGGGGCGGCCTGAAGCTTTCTTT. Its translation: CASSPRGRPEAFF.

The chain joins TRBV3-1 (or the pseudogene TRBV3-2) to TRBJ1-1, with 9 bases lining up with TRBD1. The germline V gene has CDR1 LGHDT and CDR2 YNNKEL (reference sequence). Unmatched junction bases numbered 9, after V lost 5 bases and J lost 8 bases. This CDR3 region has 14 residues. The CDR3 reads CASSSHGDRGEAFF. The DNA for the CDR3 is TGTGCCAGCAGCTCCCACGGTGACAGGGGGGAAGCTTTCTTT.

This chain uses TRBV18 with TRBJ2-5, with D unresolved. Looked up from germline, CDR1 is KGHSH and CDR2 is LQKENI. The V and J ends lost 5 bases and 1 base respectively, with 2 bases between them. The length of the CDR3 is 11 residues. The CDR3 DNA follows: TGTGCCAGCTCATCCCAAGAGACCCAGTACTTC. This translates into CASSSQETQYF.

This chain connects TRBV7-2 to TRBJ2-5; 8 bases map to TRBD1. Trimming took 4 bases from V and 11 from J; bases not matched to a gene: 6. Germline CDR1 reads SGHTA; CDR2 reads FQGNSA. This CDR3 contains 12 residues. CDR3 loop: CASSSRQGAQYF. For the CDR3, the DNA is TGTGCCAGCAGCTCCCGCCAGGGGGCACAGTACTTC.